This T cell receptor (beta chain) was recorded in a study of beta chain features in type 1 diabetes. Every isolated RNA sample was fully reverse transcribed, so sequencing captured expressed TCRB transcripts. The repertoire was sequenced with immunoSEQ multiplex PCR; TCRdb's copy has only in-frame clones and lacks some. The sample gives around 240,000 clones, 9.6% of which show up once; about 0.037% is in the top ten. Comments on this clone: Its antigen remains unidentified.

Points from the study as a whole: When cDNA is sequenced, cells with high TCR expression could be over-represented.

Germline V gene lookup returns CDR1 SGDLS and CDR2 YYNGEE. The CDR3 spans 17 residues. With 0 bases clipped from V and 1 base from J, the junction kept 5 bases outside the gene matches. The chain recombines TRBV9 with TRBJ2-5, with 11 positions matching TRBD2. The sequence was obtained from a woman aged 18-29 years in good health. The sample was naive CD4+ T cells from blood. CDR3 DNA sequence: TGTGCCAGCAGCGTAGCCATTGGGACTAGCGGCCAAGAGACCCAGTACTTC. Protein product: CASSVAIGTSGQETQYF.